The T cell receptor beta chain described here comes from a study of long-term antiretroviral therapy in people with HIV (dated by TCRdb to between 2022 and 2023). About the investigation overall: Collection of the earliest samples took place about a decade ahead of the 2015 WHO recommendation for immediate ART, at a time when ART was typically delayed until CD4 counts fell. A retrospective serial study tested whether ART initiation and durable HIV suppression were associated with changes in peripheral blood TRB repertoire composition and diversity. A total of 192 cryopreserved PBMC samples were contributed to the cohort by 30 adults with confirmed HIV infection, with samples collected serially over a mean of 6 years (range 1-12). Among the 30 or so participants with HIV, roughly eleven were female. No cross-contamination during QIAcube processing was seen in test extractions of a monoclonal T-cell line run alongside 33 polyclonal samples. Results the study describes overall, beyond this receptor: The repertoire was dominated across all time points by expanded TRB clones identified before ART initiation, although this dominance was seen to fluctuate and to decrease in many PLHIV after ART. A significant increase in TRB diversity was found to be associated with ART initiation, although TRB diversity was observed to remain significantly below that of transplant donor controls even after long-term ART. CDR3 length ranges in HIV repertoires were narrower than in controls, and network structure suggested an antigen-experienced repertoire with only a slight naive shift after ART. Because pre-ART samples had limited cell numbers, unsorted PBMC were profiled rather than sorted CD4+ and CD8+ T cells. The samples span the years 2004 to 2017, and the ART regimens used may be less effective than current regimens. Since PBMC availability was limited, sequencing covered only the TCR beta chain, with no alpha chain pairing. Inferences about post-ART repertoire changes were limited because no data were available on ART adherence, viral resistance or therapy changes.

The immunoSEQ hsTCRB v3.0 assay was used at survey level resolution to sequence the TRB variable region. TRB sequencing targeted a depth of about 40,000-50,000 T-cell genomes per sample. TRB libraries were pooled and sequenced on an Illumina MiSeq using a v3 150-cycle kit. As for the original processing: Repertoire analysis ran in R within a reproducible Nextflow workflow covering QC, data transformation and analysis. LymphoSeq2, an R package for exploring AIRR-Seq data, was used to implement the custom analyses. A few samples yielding fewer than 5000 total TRB sequences were excluded, leaving 188 analyzed HIV repertoires. Among the approximately 180 retained HIV repertoires, 59 were collected before ART initiation and approximately 130 were collected after ART initiation. Repertoires were downsampled to 5000 TRB nucleotide sequences, with summary statistics averaged over 100 downsampling iterations. The analysis kept only TRB sequences whose CDR3 regions were at least seven amino acids long. Diversity was assessed using a clonality score derived from Shannon entropy and using the Gini coefficient. In the repertoire networks, any two of the top 5000 CDR3 amino acid sequences were connected whenever the two sequences differed by an edit distance of one. For TRB CDR3 amino acid sequences, GLIPH2 was used to predict antigen specificity groups and MHC restriction. Known CMV, EBV, HIV or tissue antigen associations were flagged by matching CDR3 amino acid sequences against VDJdb and McPAS-TCR. Pre-ART, post-ART and control groups were compared with Wilcoxon signed-rank tests and Holm-Bonferroni correction. TCRdb provides this immuneACCESS table in a form limited to in-frame rearrangements. Some clones are lacking; in checked studies, under half of them reflect an unresolved V gene, and why the rest are absent is not known. V and J calls plus clone size are reproduced from that table; the DNA served to infer D and trimming. For this sample there are 30,000 to 40,000 clones; about three quarters appear just once. 8.2% of the sample belongs to the ten largest clones.

Inclusion was restricted to participants for whom at least one PBMC sample before ART initiation and at least two post-ART samples were available. All participants with HIV were treated in the United States of America. Before DNA extraction, cryopreserved samples of about 0.95-10 million PBMC were thawed and washed. At the time of the earliest PBMC sample, participants with HIV were aged between roughly 20 and 55 years. Each participant contributed PBMC samples from 1-4 timepoints before ART initiation and 2-8 timepoints after ART initiation, with a median of 7 samples. Serial HIV viral load, CD4+ T-cell count, ART history and demographic data were obtained for every participant. Genomic DNA was extracted from unsorted PBMC with a Qiagen kit on a QIAcube, with processing performed in batches of 12 samples. A note on this clone: The antigen it recognizes is unknown. Base qualities are missing; no much larger clone stands one base away.

This specimen consisted of unsorted PBMCs, obtained 3.1 years after starting antiretroviral therapy. The TCR comes from a woman aged 50 to 65 with HIV.

The CDR3 protein: CASSLLTGVNTEAFF. The DNA sequence is as follows: TGTGCCAGTAGTCTCCTCACCGGGGTGAACACTGAAGCTTTCTTT. Recombination linked TRBV19 to TRBJ1-1; no D gene is confidently identified. At the junction V is shortened by 5 bases and J by 0 bases, with 13 bases in between. Per the germline V gene (reference sequence), LNHDA is the CDR1 and SQIVND is the CDR2. The CDR3 measures 15 amino acids from cysteine to phenylalanine. Only the CDR3 portion is preserved as DNA: 45 bases, with reading frame beginning at the first base.